Below, 3 T cell receptor beta chains from the same sample are listed, as sequenced in a study of T cell responses to AZD1222 COVID-19 vaccine. Using immunoSEQ multiplex PCR, the repertoire was profiled, and TCRdb retains in-frame clones only, with some absent. The table has approximately 140,000 clones, approximately 89% seen once; the top ten hold 2.5% to 3%. This material consisted of peripheral blood, taken on day 0 of AZD1222 vaccination. The receptors stem from an adult in good health.

The J gene is TRBJ2-1, the V gene TRBV2, with D possibly TRBD2 on 5 matching bases. Germline values: CDR1 SNHLY, CDR2 FYNNEI. With 6 bases removed from V and 2 bases from J, the gap between germline ends came to 8 bases. The CDR3 covers 13 residues. The DNA for the CDR3 is TGTGCCAGCAGAGAGGGAACCTACAATGAGCAGTTCTTC. It encodes CASREGTYNEQFF. Combining the CDR3 with reference TRBV2 and TRBJ2-1 gives the whole variable domain EPEVTQTPSHQVTQMGQEVILRCVPISNHLYFYWYRQILGQKVEFLVSFYNNEISEKSEIFDDQFSVERPDGSNFTLKIRSTKLEDSAMYFCASREGTYNEQFFGPGTRLTVL.

CDR3 protein: CASSQESGTSPPEQFF. The CDR3 DNA reads TGCGCCAGCAGCCAAGAATCCGGGACTAGCCCACCTGAGCAGTTCTTC. The J gene is TRBJ2-1, the V gene TRBV4-1, with 9 bases identical to TRBD2. Trimming at V came to 0 bases and at J to 9 bases, leaving 9 bases not matched to a gene. From germline, CDR1 is MGHRA and CDR2 YSYEKL. The CDR3 runs 16 residues.

CDR3 bases: TGTGCCAGCAGCCTGGACGGAAGATCCTACGAGCAGTACTTC. This sequence encodes CASSLDGRSYEQYF. The chain recombines TRBV5-4 with TRBJ2-7; D not resolved. This CDR3 is built from 14 residues. Trimming took 4 bases from V and 1 from J, leaving 12 bases between them. Germline V CDR1 and CDR2: SGHNT, YYREEE (reference sequence).